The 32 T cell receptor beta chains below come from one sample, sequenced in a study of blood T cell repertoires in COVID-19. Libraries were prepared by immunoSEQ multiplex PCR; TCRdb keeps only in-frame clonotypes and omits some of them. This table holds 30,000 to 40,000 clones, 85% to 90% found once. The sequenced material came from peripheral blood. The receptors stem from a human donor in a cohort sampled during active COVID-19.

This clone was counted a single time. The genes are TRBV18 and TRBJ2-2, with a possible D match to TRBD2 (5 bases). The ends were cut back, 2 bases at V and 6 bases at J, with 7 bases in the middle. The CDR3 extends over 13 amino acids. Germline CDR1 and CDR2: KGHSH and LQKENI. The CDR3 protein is CASSPLGAGELFF. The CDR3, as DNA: TGTGCCAGCTCACCATTGGGAGCCGGGGAGCTGTTTTTT.

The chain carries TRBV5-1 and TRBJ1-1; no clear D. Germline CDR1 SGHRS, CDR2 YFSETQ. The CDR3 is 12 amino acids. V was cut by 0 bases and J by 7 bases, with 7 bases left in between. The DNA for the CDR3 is TGCGCCAGCAGCTTGGCCCTAGATGAAGCTTTCTTT. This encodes CASSLALDEAFF.

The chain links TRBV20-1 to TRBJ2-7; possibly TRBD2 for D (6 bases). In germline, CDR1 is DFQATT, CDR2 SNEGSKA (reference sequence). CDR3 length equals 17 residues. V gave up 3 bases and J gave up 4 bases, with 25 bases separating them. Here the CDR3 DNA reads TGCAGTGCTAGTGATCAGTTGGACCACTTGGGGACTTACGAGCAGTACTTC. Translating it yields CSASDQLDHLGTYEQYF.

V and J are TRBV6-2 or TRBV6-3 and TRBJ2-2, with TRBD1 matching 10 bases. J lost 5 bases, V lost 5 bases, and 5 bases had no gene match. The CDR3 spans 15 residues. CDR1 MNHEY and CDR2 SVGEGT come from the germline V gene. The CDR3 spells CASSTWDRGTGELFF. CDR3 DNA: TGTGCCAGCAGTACCTGGGACAGGGGAACCGGGGAGCTGTTTTTT.

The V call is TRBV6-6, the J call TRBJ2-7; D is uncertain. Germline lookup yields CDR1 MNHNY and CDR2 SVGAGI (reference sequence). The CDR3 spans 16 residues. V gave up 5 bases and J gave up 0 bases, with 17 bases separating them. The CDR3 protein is CASSRSTYRSSYEQYF. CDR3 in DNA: TGTGCCAGCAGTCGATCTACCTATAGAAGCTCCTACGAGCAGTACTTC.

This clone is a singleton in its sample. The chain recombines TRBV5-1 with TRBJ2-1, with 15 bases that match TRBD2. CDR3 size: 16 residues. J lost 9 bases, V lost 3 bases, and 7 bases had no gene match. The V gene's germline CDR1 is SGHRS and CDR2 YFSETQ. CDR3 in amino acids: CASSWGLAGGRGEQFF. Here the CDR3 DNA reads TGCGCCAGCAGCTGGGGACTAGCGGGAGGTCGCGGTGAGCAGTTCTTC.

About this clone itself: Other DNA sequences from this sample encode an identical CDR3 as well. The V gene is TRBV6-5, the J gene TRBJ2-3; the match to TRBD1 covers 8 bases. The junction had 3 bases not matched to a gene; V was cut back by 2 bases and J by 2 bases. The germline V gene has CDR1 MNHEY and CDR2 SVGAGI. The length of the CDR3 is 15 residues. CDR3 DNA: TGTGCCAGCAGTTACAGGACAGGGAACACAGATACGCAGTATTTT. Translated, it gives CASSYRTGNTDTQYF.

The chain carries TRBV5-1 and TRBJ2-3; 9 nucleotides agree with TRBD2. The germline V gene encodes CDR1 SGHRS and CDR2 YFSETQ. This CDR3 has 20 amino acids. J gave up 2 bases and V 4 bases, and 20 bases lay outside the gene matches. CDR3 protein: CASSVPSSSGNDVPTDTQYF. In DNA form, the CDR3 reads TGCGCCAGCAGCGTTCCGAGTTCTAGCGGGAACGATGTGCCCACAGATACGCAGTATTTT.

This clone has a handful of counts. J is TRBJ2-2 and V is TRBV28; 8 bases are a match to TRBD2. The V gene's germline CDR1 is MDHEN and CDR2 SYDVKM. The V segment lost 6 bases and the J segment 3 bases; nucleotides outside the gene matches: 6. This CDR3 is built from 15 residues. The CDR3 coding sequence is TGTGCCAGCAGACCTTCGGGGGGGCACACCGGGGAGCTGTTTTTT. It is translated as CASRPSGGHTGELFF.

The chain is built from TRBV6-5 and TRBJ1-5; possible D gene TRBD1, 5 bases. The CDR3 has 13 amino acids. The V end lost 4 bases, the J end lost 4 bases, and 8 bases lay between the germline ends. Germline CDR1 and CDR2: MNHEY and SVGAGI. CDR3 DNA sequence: TGTGCCAGCAGTTTGCAGGGAAATCAGCCCCAGCATTTT. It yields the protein CASSLQGNQPQHF.

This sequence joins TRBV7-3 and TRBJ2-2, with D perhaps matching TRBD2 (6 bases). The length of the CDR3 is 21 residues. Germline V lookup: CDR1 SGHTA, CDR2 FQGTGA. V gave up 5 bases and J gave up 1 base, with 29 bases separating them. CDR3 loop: CASSPTAVAGTFYQNTGELFF. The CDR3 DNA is TGTGCCAGCAGCCCCACGGCGGTGGCAGGGACTTTTTACCAGAACACCGGGGAGCTGTTTTTT.

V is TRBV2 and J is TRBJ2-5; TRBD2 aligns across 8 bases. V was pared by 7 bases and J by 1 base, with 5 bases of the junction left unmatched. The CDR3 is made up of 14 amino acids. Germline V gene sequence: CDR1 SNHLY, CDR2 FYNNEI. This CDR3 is CASIPGLAQETQYF. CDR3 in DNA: TGTGCCAGCATTCCTGGACTAGCCCAAGAGACCCAGTACTTC.

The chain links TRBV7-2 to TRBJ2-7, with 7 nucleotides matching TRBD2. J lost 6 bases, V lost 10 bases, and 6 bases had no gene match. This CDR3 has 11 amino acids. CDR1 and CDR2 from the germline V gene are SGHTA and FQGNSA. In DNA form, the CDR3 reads TGTGCCACCCGGGGCGGGGGCGAGCAGTACTTC. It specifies CATRGGGEQYF.

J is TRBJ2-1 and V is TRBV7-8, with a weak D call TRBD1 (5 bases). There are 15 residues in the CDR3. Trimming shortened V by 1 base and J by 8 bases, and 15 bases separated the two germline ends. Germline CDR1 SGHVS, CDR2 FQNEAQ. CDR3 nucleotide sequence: TGTGCCAGCAGCTTAGAGGGGATAGGGCCAGATGAGCAGTTCTTC. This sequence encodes CASSLEGIGPDEQFF.

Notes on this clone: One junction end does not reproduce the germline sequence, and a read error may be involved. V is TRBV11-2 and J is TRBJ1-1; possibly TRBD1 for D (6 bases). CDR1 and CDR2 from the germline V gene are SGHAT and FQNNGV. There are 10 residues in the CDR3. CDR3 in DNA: TGTGCCAGCAGCTTGTTGGGGGCAATCTTC. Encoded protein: CASSLLGAIF. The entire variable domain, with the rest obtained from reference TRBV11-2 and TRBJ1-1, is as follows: EAGVAQSPRYKIIEKRQSVAFWCNPISGHATLYWYQQILGQGPKLLIQFQNNGVVDDSQLPKDRFSAERLKGVDSTLKIQPAKLEDSAVYLCASSLLGAIFGQGTRLTVV.

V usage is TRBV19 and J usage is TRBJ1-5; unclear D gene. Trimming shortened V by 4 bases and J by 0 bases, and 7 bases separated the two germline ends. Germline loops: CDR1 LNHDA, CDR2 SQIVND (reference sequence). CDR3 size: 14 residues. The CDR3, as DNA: TGTGCCAGTAGTAACCAGGATAGCAATCAGCCCCAGCATTTT. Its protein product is CASSNQDSNQPQHF.

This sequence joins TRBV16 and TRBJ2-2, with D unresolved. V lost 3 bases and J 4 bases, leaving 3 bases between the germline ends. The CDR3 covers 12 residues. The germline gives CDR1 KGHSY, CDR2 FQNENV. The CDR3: CASSHLTGELFF. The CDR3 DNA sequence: TGTGCCAGCAGCCATCTCACCGGGGAGCTGTTTTTT.

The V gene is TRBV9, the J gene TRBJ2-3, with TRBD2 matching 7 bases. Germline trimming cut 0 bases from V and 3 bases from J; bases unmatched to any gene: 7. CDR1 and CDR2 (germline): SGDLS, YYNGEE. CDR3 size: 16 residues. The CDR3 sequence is CASSVVSGVGTDTQYF. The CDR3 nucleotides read TGTGCCAGCAGCGTAGTCAGCGGGGTAGGAACAGATACGCAGTATTTT.

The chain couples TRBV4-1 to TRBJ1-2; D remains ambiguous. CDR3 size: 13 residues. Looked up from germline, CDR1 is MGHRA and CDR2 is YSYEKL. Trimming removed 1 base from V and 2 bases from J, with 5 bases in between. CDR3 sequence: CASSQGANYGYTF. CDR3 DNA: TGCGCCAGCAGCCAAGGAGCCAACTATGGCTACACCTTC.

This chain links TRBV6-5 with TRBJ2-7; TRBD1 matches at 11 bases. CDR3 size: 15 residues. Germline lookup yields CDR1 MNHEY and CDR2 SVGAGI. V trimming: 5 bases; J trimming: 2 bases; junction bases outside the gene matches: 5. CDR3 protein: CASSIRDRGTYEQYF. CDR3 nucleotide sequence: TGTGCCAGCAGTATCCGGGACAGGGGGACCTACGAGCAGTACTTC.

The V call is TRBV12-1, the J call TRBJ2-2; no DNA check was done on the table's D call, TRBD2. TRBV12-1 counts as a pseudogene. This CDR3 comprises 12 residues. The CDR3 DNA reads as TGTGCCAGCAGCTGGGGGGCCGGGGAGCTGTTTTTT. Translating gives CASSWGAGELFF.

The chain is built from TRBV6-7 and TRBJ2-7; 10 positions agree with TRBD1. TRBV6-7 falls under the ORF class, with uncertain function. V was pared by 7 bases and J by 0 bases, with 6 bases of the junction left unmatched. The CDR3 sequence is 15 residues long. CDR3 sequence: CASTFGQGGSYEQYF. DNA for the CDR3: TGTGCCAGCACCTTTGGACAGGGGGGCTCCTACGAGCAGTACTTC.

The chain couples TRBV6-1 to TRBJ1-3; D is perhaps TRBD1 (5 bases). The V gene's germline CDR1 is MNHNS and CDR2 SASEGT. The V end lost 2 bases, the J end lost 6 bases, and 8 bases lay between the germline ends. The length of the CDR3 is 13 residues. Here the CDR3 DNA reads TGTGCCAGCAGTGAATGGGGGGTAAACACCATATATTTT. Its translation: CASSEWGVNTIYF.

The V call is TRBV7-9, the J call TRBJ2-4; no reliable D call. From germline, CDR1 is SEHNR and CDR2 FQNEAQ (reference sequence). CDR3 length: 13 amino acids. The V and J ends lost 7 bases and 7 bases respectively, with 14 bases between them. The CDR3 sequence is CASTTPNENIQYF. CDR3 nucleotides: TGTGCCAGCACAACCCCGAACGAGAACATTCAGTACTTC.

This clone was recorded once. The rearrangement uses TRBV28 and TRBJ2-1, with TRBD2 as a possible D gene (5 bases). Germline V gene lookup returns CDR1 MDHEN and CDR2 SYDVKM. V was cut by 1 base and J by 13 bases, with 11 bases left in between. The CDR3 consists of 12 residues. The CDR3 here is CASSLYRGYQFF. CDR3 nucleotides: TGTGCCAGCAGTTTATATCGCGGGTACCAGTTCTTC.

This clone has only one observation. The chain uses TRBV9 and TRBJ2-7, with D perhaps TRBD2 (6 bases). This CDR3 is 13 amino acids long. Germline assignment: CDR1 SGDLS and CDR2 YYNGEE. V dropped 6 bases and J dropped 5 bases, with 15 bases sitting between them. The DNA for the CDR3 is TGTGCCAGCAACCGCATAGGAGGGGACGAGCAGTACTTC. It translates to CASNRIGGDEQYF. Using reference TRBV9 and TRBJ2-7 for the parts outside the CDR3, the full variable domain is DSGVTQTPKHLITATGQRVTLRCSPRSGDLSVYWYQQSLDQGLQFLIQYYNGEERAKGNILERFSAQQFPDLHSELNLSSLELGDSALYFCASNRIGGDEQYFGPGTRLTVT.

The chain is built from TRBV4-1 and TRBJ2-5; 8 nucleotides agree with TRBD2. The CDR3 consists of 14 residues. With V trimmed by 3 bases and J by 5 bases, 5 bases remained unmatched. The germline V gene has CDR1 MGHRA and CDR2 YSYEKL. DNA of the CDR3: TGCGCCAGCAGCCAGGGACTAGTTGAGGAGACCCAGTACTTC. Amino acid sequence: CASSQGLVEETQYF.

The CDR3 spells CASSLGTGGYEQYF. Here the CDR3 DNA reads TGCGCCAGCAGCCTCGGGACAGGGGGCTACGAGCAGTACTTC. The V gene is TRBV5-1, the J gene TRBJ2-7; 11 nucleotides line up with TRBD1. Germline trimming cut 4 bases from V and 3 bases from J; bases unmatched to any gene: 3. CDR1 and CDR2 (germline): SGHRS, YFSETQ. The CDR3 is 14 amino acids.

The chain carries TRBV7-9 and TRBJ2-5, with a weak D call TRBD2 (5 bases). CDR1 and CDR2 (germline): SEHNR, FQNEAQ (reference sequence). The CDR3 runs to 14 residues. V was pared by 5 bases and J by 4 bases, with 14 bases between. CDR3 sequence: CASSTTTSGETQYF. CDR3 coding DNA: TGTGCCAGCAGCACGACTACGTCCGGAGAGACCCAGTACTTC. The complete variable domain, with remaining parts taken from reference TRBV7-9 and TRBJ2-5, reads DTGVSQNPRHKITKRGQNVTFRCDPISEHNRLYWYRQTLGQGPEFLTYFQNEAQLEKSRLLSDRFSAERPKGSFSTLEIQRTEQGDSAMYLCASSTTTSGETQYFGPGTRLLVL.

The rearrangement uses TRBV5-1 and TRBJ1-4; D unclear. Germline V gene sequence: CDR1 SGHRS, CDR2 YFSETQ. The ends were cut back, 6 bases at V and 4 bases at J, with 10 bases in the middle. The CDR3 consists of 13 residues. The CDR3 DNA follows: TGCGCCAGCAAGGCGGCTCTTAATGAAAAACTGTTTTTT. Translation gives CASKAALNEKLFF.

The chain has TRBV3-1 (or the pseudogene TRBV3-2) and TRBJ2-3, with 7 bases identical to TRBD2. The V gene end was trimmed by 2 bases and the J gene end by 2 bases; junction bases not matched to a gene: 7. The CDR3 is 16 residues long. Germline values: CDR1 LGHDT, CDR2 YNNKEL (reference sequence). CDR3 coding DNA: TGTGCCAGCAGCCAACTCGGGCGGGGGACCACAGATACGCAGTATTTT. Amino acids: CASSQLGRGTTDTQYF.

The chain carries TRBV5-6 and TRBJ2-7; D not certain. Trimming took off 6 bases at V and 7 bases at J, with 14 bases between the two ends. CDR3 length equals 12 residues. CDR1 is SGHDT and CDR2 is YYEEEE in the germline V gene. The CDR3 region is CASTASGYEQYF. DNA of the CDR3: TGTGCCAGCACAGCGAGTGGATATGAGCAGTACTTC.